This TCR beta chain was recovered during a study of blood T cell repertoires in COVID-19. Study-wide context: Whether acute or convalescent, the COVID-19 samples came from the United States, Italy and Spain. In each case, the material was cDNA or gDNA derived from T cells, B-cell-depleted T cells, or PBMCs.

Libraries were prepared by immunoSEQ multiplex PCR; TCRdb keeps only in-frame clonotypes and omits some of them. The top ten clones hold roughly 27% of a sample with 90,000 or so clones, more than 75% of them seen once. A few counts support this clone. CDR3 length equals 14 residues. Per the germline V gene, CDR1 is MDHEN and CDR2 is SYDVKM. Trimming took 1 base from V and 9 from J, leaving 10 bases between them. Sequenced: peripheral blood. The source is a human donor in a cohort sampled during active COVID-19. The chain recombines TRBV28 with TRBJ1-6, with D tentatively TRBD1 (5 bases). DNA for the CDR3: TGTGCCAGCAGTTTATCCATCGGGGGTTCACCCCTCCACTTT. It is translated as CASSLSIGGSPLHF.